The 20 T cell receptor beta chains presented below share a single source sample, sequenced in a study of shared clonotypes between healthy human individuals (dated by TCRdb to the early 2020s). Library creation used the immunoSEQ multiplex PCR assay. Entries here come from immuneACCESS through TCRdb and include only in-frame sequences with V and J called. Some clones fail to appear in such tables; in the studies checked, an unresolved V gene covers under half of the shortfall, and the cause of the remainder is unknown. The sample has some 1.1 million clones on record, 70% to 80% of them singletons. Over 0.8% of the sample is taken by the ten largest. Sequencing used memory CD4+ T cells from PBMCs. Taken with the paper, the label for cell subset or site translates to: CD45RA-negative fraction. These receptors originate from a man aged 18 to 29 in good health. Some clones in this sample may be carry-over from other donors' samples.

The rearrangement uses TRBV7-9 and TRBJ1-4, with 9 bases that match TRBD1. The V and J ends lost 1 base and 8 bases, in that order; junction bases with no gene match: 5. Per the germline V gene, CDR1 is SEHNR and CDR2 is FQNEAQ (reference sequence). The length of the CDR3 is 15 residues. CDR3 protein: CASSLGGTGIEKLFF. In nucleotides, the CDR3 is TGTGCCAGCAGCTTAGGCGGGACAGGGATCGAAAAACTGTTTTTT. The variable domain in full, completed from reference TRBV7-9 and TRBJ1-4, reads DTGVSQNPRHKITKRGQNVTFRCDPISEHNRLYWYRQTLGQGPEFLTYFQNEAQLEKSRLLSDRFSAERPKGSFSTLEIQRTEQGDSAMYLCASSLGGTGIEKLFFGSGTQLSVL.

This rearrangement joins TRBV6-5 to TRBJ2-3; 8 nucleotides align to TRBD1. Germline loops: CDR1 MNHEY, CDR2 SVGAGI. The V gene end was trimmed by 2 bases and the J gene end by 1 base; junction bases not matched to a gene: 5. The CDR3 runs to 16 residues. The CDR3, as DNA: TGTGCCAGCAGTTACCGCAGGGGGCTTGGCACAGATACGCAGTATTTT. Encoded protein: CASSYRRGLGTDTQYF.

This clone was picked up many times. V is TRBV7-4 and J is TRBJ2-7; D gene unclear. The CDR3 sequence is 14 residues long. Germline V gene lookup returns CDR1 SGHVT and CDR2 SQSDAQ. V lost 1 base to trimming and J lost 2 bases, with 9 bases between them. CDR3 DNA: TGTGCCAGCAGCTTAGTTCGCCGGGCCTACGAGCAGTACTTC. This gives the protein CASSLVRRAYEQYF.

CDR3 region: CASSSRGQGGVGEQYF. DNA of the CDR3: TGTGCCAGCAGTTCACGGGGGCAGGGGGGTGTTGGCGAGCAGTACTTC. This chain uses TRBV28 with TRBJ2-7; TRBD1 might be the D (7 bases). The CDR3 consists of 16 residues. Per the germline V gene, CDR1 is MDHEN and CDR2 is SYDVKM. With 4 bases removed from V and 6 bases from J, the gap between germline ends came to 22 bases.

V is TRBV10-3 and J is TRBJ2-1; TRBD1 matches at 10 bases. Germline V gene data show CDR1 as ENHRY and CDR2 as SYGVKD. The CDR3 has 14 residues. The V and J ends lost 4 bases and 6 bases, in that order; junction bases with no gene match: 3. Written as DNA, the CDR3 is TGTGCCATCAGTGCCGGGACAGGGGTCAATGAGCAGTTCTTC. Its protein is CAISAGTGVNEQFF.

Turning to this clone: Germline and junction disagree at one end, which may indicate a read error. The chain employs TRBV30 and TRBJ2-7, with 14 bases aligning to TRBD2. The germline CDR1 and CDR2 sequences are GTSNPN and SVGIG (reference sequence). CDR3 size: 14 residues. The CDR3 sequence is CAWSTGTSGSPPFF. CDR3 DNA sequence: TGTGCCTGGAGTACCGGGACTAGCGGGAGCCCTCCGTTCTTC.

This chain uses TRBV5-1 with TRBJ2-1; D may match TRBD1 or TRBD2 (5 bases each). Trimming shortened V by 4 bases and J by 4 bases, and 18 bases separated the two germline ends. Germline V gives CDR1 SGHRS, CDR2 YFSETQ. The CDR3 loop spans 16 amino acids. CDR3 protein: CASSQGLKGDYNEQFF. The DNA for the CDR3 is TGCGCCAGCAGCCAGGGTTTAAAGGGAGATTACAATGAGCAGTTCTTC.

This clone has just one count. The V and J genes are TRBV5-4 and TRBJ2-7, with D uncertain. The CDR3 is 16 amino acids. Germline V gives CDR1 SGHNT, CDR2 YYREEE (reference sequence). The V end was cut by 0 bases, the J end by 0 bases, with 13 bases between. The CDR3 DNA follows: TGTGCCAGCAGCTTGGACCCGACCTCGAACTCCTACGAGCAGTACTTC. This gives the protein CASSLDPTSNSYEQYF.

This clone was counted a few times. The chain joins TRBV29-1 to TRBJ1-3; 7 bases align to TRBD1. Germline CDR1 and CDR2: SQVTM and ANQGSEA. This CDR3 comprises 14 residues. V gave up 3 bases and J gave up 4 bases; unmatched junction bases: 6. The chain's CDR3 is CSVDLRGTGNTIYF. The CDR3 DNA reads as TGCAGCGTTGATCTCAGGGGGACAGGAAACACCATATATTTT. Complete variable domain (other parts from reference TRBV29-1 and TRBJ1-3): SAVISQKPSRDICQRGTSLTIQCQVDSQVTMMFWYRQQPGQSLTLIATANQGSEATYESGFVIDKFPISRPNLTFSTLTVSNMSPEDSSIYLCSVDLRGTGNTIYFGEGSWLTVV.

The genes are TRBV2 and TRBJ1-1, with D perhaps TRBD1 (5 bases). V was trimmed by 1 base and J by 3 bases, leaving 6 bases between them. The CDR3 contains 13 residues. Germline loops: CDR1 SNHLY, CDR2 FYNNEI. The chain's CDR3 is CASSEGGYTEAFF. CDR3 bases: TGTGCCAGCAGTGAAGGGGGGTACACTGAAGCTTTCTTT. The entire variable domain, with the rest obtained from reference TRBV2 and TRBJ1-1, is as follows: EPEVTQTPSHQVTQMGQEVILRCVPISNHLYFYWYRQILGQKVEFLVSFYNNEISEKSEIFDDQFSVERPDGSNFTLKIRSTKLEDSAMYFCASSEGGYTEAFFGQGTRLTVV.

V is TRBV28 and J is TRBJ1-2, with a tentative D call TRBD1 (5 bases). Trimming took off 4 bases at V and 4 bases at J, with 13 bases between the two ends. The CDR3 runs to 14 residues. Germline CDR1 is MDHEN and CDR2 is SYDVKM. In DNA, the CDR3 is TGTGCCAGCAGTTGGGGGATCCCAACCTATGGCTACACCTTC. As protein: CASSWGIPTYGYTF.

The rearrangement uses TRBV5-1 and TRBJ2-1, with 13 bases identical to TRBD2. Per germline, CDR1 SGHRS and CDR2 YFSETQ. This CDR3 region has 16 residues. V dropped 3 bases and J dropped 8; count of bases not matched to a gene: 8. The CDR3 region has the DNA TGCGCCAGCAGCTCTTGGGGGACTAGCGGGGTCGATGAGCAGTTCTTC. Its protein product is CASSSWGTSGVDEQFF.

As to this clone: Other DNA sequences within the sample encode an identical CDR3. The V and J genes are TRBV4-2 and TRBJ2-7, with D possibly being TRBD2 (6 bases). This CDR3 spans 15 amino acids. CDR1 LGHNA and CDR2 YNFKEQ come from the germline V gene. V lost 1 base to trimming and J lost 0 bases, with 10 bases between them. The CDR3 protein is CASSQVGGSSYEQYF. As DNA, the CDR3 is TGTGCCAGCAGCCAAGTAGGAGGGAGCTCCTACGAGCAGTACTTC.

This chain uses TRBV5-5 with TRBJ2-2; D is possibly TRBD2 (5 bases). V was clipped by 2 bases and J by 6 bases, with 11 bases between them. Per the germline V gene, CDR1 is SGHKS and CDR2 is YYEKEE (reference sequence). The CDR3 contains 14 residues. Here the CDR3 reads CASSLGGIAGELFF. In nucleotides, the CDR3 is TGTGCCAGCAGCTTAGGAGGTATCGCCGGGGAGCTGTTTTTT.

This clone turned up a few times. The chain combines TRBV5-1 with TRBJ1-1; D is undetermined. CDR3 size: 15 residues. The V gene's germline CDR1 is SGHRS and CDR2 YFSETQ. Trimming took off 0 bases at V and 1 base at J, with 10 bases between the two ends. The CDR3 loop is CASSLVSSENTEAFF. The CDR3 coding sequence is TGCGCCAGCAGCTTGGTTAGCAGCGAGAACACTGAAGCTTTCTTT.

The genes are TRBV7-3 and TRBJ2-1; 7 bases match TRBD2. This CDR3 region has 16 residues. Germline V gene data show CDR1 as SGHTA and CDR2 as FQGTGA. Germline trimming cut 1 base from V and 0 bases from J; bases unmatched to any gene: 3. CDR3 bases: TGTGCCAGCAGCTTAAGTGGCGGGAGCTCCTACAATGAGCAGTTCTTC. As protein: CASSLSGGSSYNEQFF.

The rearrangement links TRBV25-1 to TRBJ2-3, with a possible D match to TRBD2 (5 bases). Trimming pared 2 bases from V and 3 bases from J, leaving 6 bases between. The CDR3 spans 13 residues. Germline CDR1 MGHDK, CDR2 SYGVNS. For the CDR3, the DNA is TGTGCCAGCAGTGAAGGAGGAACAGATACGCAGTATTTT. Its protein product is CASSEGGTDTQYF.

This clone came up many times. The rearrangement uses TRBV29-1 and TRBJ2-7, with unresolved D. Germline V lookup: CDR1 SQVTM, CDR2 ANQGSEA. The CDR3 covers 13 residues. Trimming removed 5 bases at V and 2 bases at J, with 13 bases between. CDR3 nucleotide sequence: TGCAGCGTTCAACTACGCCCAACCTACGAGCAGTACTTC. This codes for CSVQLRPTYEQYF.

The chain is built from TRBV27 and TRBJ2-7, with D possibly matching TRBD2 (5 bases). The CDR3 is 16 residues long. Looked up from germline, CDR1 is MNHEY and CDR2 is SMNVEV (reference sequence). V was cut by 3 bases and J by 0 bases, with 15 bases left in between. This chain's CDR3 is CASSFSSSYYSYEQYF. The CDR3 bases are TGTGCCAGCAGTTTTAGCTCTAGCTACTACTCCTACGAGCAGTACTTC.

The CDR3: CASSLPGQGLVETQYF. CDR3 bases: TGCGCCAGCAGCCTCCCCGGACAGGGTCTTGTGGAGACCCAGTACTTC. The chain has TRBV5-1 and TRBJ2-5; 8 bases are a match to TRBD1. The junction had 13 bases not matched to a gene; V was cut back by 4 bases and J by 5 bases. From germline, CDR1 is SGHRS and CDR2 YFSETQ. The CDR3 sequence is 16 residues long.